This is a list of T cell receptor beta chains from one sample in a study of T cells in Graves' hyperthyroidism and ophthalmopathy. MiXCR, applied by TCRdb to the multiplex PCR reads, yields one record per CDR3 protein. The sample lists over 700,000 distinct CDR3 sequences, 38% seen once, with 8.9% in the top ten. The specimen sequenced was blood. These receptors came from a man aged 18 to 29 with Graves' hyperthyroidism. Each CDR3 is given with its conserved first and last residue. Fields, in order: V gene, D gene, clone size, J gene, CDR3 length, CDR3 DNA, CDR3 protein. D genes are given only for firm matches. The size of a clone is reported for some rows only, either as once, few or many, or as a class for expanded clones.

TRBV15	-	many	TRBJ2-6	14	TGTGCCACCAGCAGAGTGGCTGGGGCCAACGTCCTGACTTTC	CATSRVAGANVLTF
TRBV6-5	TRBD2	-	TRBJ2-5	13	TGTGCCACCCGGGGGGGCGGTGGAGAGACCCAGTACTTC	CATRGGGGETQYF
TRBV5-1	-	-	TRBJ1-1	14	TGCGCCAGCAGCTTGGGGACCGCGGTACCGGAAGCTTTCTTT	CASSLGTAVPEAFF
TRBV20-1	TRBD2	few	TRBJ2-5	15	TGCAGTGCTAGAAGGGTAGCGGGTTACCAAGAGACCCAGTACTTC	CSARRVAGYQETQYF
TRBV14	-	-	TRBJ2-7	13	TGTGCCAGCAGCCAAGAAACTTACCTCGAGCAGTACTTC	CASSQETYLEQYF
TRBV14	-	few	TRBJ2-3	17	TGTGCCAGCAGCCCCCCCTCCGGGACACCATTCACAGATACGCAGTATTTT	CASSPPSGTPFTDTQYF
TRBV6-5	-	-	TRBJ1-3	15	TGTGCCAGCAGTTACTCGGAGGAGTTCGGAAACACCATATATTTT	CASSYSEEFGNTIYF
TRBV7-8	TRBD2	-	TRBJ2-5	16	TGTGCCAGCAGCCAGACTAGCGGGAGTACAGAAGAGACCCAGTACTTC	CASSQTSGSTEETQYF
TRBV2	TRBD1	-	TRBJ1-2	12	TGTGCCAGCAGATGGGGACAGGGTGGCTACACCTTC	CASRWGQGGYTF
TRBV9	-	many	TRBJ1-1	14	TGTGCCAGCAGCGTAGCAGAGGGTAACACTGAAGCTTTCTTT	CASSVAEGNTEAFF
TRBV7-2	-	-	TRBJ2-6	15	TGTGCCAGCAGCTTCCAGGGACCCGGGGCCAACGTCCTGACTTTC	CASSFQGPGANVLTF
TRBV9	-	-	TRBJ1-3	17	TGTGCCAGCAGCGTAGACCCACAGGGCCCCTATGGCTACACCATATATTTT	CASSVDPQGPYGYTIYF
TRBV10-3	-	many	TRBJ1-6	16	TGTGCCATCAGTGAGTTGGGGGGCGTTTATAATTCACCCCTCCACTTT	CAISELGGVYNSPLHF
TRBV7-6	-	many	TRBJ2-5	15	TGTGCCAGCAGCTTGGTCCCGGACAGTCAGGAGACCCAGTACTTC	CASSLVPDSQETQYF
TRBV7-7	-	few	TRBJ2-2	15	TGTGCTAGCAGCCCAAGGTTAGCGAACACCGGGGAGCTGTTTTTT	CASSPRLANTGELFF
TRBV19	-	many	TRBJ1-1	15	TGTGCCAGTAGTGTCCCGAGACGAGGGAACACTGAAGCTTTCTTT	CASSVPRRGNTEAFF
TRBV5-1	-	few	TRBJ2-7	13	TGCGCCAGCAGCTTGGCACAGGAATACGAGCAGTACTTC	CASSLAQEYEQYF
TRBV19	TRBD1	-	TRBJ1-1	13	TGTGCCAGTAGCGATCAGGGGGCCACTGAAGCTTTCTTT	CASSDQGATEAFF
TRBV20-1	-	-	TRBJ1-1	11	TGCAGTGCCCCCGACTACACTGAAGCTTTCTTT	CSAPDYTEAFF
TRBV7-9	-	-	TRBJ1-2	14	TGTGCCAGCAGCTTCGGGAGCCTAGACTATGGCTACACCTTC	CASSFGSLDYGYTF
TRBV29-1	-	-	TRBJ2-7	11	TGCAGCGAGAGTGACGCCTACGAGCAGTACTTC	CSESDAYEQYF
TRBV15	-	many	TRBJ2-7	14	TGTGCCACCAGCAGAGATTTCCCTGGGCCCGAGCAGTACTTC	CATSRDFPGPEQYF
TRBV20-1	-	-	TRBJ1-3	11	TGCAGTGGAACCTCTGGAAACACCATATATTTT	CSGTSGNTIYF
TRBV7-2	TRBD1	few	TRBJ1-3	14	TGTGCCAGCAAACAGGGGGCGCAAGGAAACACCATATATTTT	CASKQGAQGNTIYF
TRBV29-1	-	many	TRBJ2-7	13	TGCAGCGTTGAGGGAGCGCAGGGCTACGAGCAGTACTTC	CSVEGAQGYEQYF
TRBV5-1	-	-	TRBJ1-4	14	TGCGCCAGCAGCTTGGCCCCGCCCGGAGAAAAACTGTTTTTT	CASSLAPPGEKLFF
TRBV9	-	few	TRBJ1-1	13	TGTGCCAGCAGCGTAGATCCTTCAGGTGAAGCTTTCTTT	CASSVDPSGEAFF
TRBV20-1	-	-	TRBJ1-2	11	TGCAGTGCTAGTCGAGGACAGGGCTACACCTTC	CSASRGQGYTF
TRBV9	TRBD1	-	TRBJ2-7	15	TGTGCCAGCAGCGCAGGGGGCGCGGGTTCCTACGAGCAGTACTTC	CASSAGGAGSYEQYF
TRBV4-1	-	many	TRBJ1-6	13	TGCGCCAGCAGCCAAGATCAGGGGTCACCCCTCCACTTT	CASSQDQGSPLHF
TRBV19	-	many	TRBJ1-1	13	TGTGCCAGTATGCCCCCAGGGGACACTGAAGCTTTCTTT	CASMPPGDTEAFF
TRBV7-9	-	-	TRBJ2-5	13	TGTGCCAGCAGCCAAGGACCCGCGGAGACCCAGTACTTC	CASSQGPAETQYF
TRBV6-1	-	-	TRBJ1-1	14	TGTGCCAGCTTTCTGACACTATTTGATACTGAAGCTTTCTTT	CASFLTLFDTEAFF
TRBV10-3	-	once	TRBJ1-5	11	TGTGCCATCCAGCTCAATCAGCCCCAGCATTTT	CAIQLNQPQHF
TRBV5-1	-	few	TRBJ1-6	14	TGCGCCAGCAGCTTGGAAAGCAGGAATTCACCCCTCCACTTT	CASSLESRNSPLHF
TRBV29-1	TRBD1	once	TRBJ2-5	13	TGCAGCGTTGAAAGGGACAGGCGAGAGACCCAGTACTTC	CSVERDRRETQYF
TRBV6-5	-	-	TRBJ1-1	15	TGTGCCAGCAGTTACGAAAGGGGGAGTTGGACTGAAGCTTTCTTT	CASSYERGSWTEAFF
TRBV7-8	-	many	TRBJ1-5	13	TGTGCCAGCAGCGGCCAACAGGGCGGGCCCCAGCATTTT	CASSGQQGGPQHF
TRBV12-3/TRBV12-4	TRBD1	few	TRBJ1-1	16	TGTGCCACCTCCGGGACAGGGGAATTCGGGGGCACTGAAGCTTTCTTT	CATSGTGEFGGTEAFF